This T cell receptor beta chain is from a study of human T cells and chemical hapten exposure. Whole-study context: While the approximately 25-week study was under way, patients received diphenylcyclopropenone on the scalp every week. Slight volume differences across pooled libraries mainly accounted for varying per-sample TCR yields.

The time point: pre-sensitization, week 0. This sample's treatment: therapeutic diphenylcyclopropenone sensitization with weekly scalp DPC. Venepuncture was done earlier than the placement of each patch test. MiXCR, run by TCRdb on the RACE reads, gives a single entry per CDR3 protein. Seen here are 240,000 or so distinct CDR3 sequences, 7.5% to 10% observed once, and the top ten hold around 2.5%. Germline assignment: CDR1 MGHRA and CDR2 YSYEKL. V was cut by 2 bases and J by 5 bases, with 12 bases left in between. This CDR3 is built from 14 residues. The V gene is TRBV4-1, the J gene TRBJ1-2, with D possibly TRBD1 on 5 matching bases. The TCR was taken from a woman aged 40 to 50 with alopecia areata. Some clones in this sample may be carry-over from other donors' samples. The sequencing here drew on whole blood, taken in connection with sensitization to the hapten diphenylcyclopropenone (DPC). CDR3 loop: CASSQSPGQYGYTF. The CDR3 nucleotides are TGCGCCAGCAGCCAATCCCCAGGGCAGTATGGCTACACCTTC.